These T cell receptor beta chains were read from a single sample in a study of blood T cell repertoires in COVID-19. TCRdb keeps only in-frame clones here, not all; method: immunoSEQ multiplex PCR. Here the sample spans roughly 250,000 clones, under 90% being singletons. Sequences were obtained from peripheral blood. Receptor source: a woman aged 55-70 years with active or convalescent COVID-19. Each CDR3 is given with its conserved first and last residue. The order of the fields is V gene, J gene, clone size, D gene, CDR3 protein, CDR3 DNA. D genes are given only for firm matches. Clone size appears in some rows only: once, few, many, or a class for an expanded clone.

>TRBV10-3|TRBJ2-5|NA|NA
CAISEGGGRMETQYF
TGTGCCATCAGTGAGGGCGGAGGGAGGATGGAGACCCAGTACTTC
>TRBV6-5|TRBJ1-1|once|TRBD1
CASSYGDRLNTEAFF
TGTGCCAGCAGTTATGGGGACAGGTTGAACACTGAAGCTTTCTTT
>TRBV29-1|TRBJ1-2|NA|NA
CSVEGSDSSLYGYTF
TGCAGCGTTGAAGGGTCGGACAGTTCGCTCTATGGCTACACCTTC
>TRBV19|TRBJ1-1|NA|TRBD1
CASSIQGGTEAFF
TGTGCCAGTAGTATCCAGGGGGGCACTGAAGCTTTCTTT
>TRBV24-1|TRBJ1-1|once|NA
CATWRDTEAFF
TGTGCCACTTGGAGGGACACTGAAGCTTTCTTT
>TRBV19|TRBJ1-4|NA|TRBD1
CASSWPTGGAEKLFF
TGTGCCAGTAGTTGGCCGACAGGGGGGGCTGAAAAACTGTTTTTT
>TRBV5-5|TRBJ1-5|NA|TRBD1
CASSPGQGNQPQHF
TGTGCCAGCAGCCCGGGACAGGGCAATCAGCCCCAGCATTTT
>TRBV2|TRBJ1-1|NA|TRBD1
CASSERGRWGMNTEAFF
TGTGCCAGCAGTGAAAGGGGGCGGTGGGGTATGAACACTGAAGCTTTCTTT
>TRBV19|TRBJ1-6|NA|NA
CASRERGISNSPLHF
TGTGCCAGTAGGGAAAGGGGGATATCTAATTCACCCCTCCACTTT
>TRBV7-9|TRBJ2-5|NA|NA
CASSWATETQYF
TGTGCCAGCAGCTGGGCTACGGAGACCCAGTACTTC
>TRBV29-1|TRBJ2-5|NA|NA
CSARRQGGAETQYF
TGCAGCGCGAGAAGACAGGGAGGTGCGGAGACCCAGTACTTC
>TRBV11-2|TRBJ2-7|few|NA
CASSLDMRDEQYF
TGTGCCAGCAGCTTAGATATGAGGGACGAGCAGTACTTC
>TRBV7-3|TRBJ1-5|NA|TRBD1
CASSSRGVRQPQHF
TGTGCCAGCAGCTCCAGGGGGGTGCGGCAGCCCCAGCATTTT
>TRBV2|TRBJ2-3|once|TRBD1
CASSWGTGTGSTDTQYF
TGTGCCAGCAGTTGGGGGACAGGAACTGGGAGCACAGATACGCAGTATTTT
>TRBV10-3|TRBJ2-7|once|TRBD1
CAISIVGDRAYEQYF
TGTGCCATCAGCATAGTAGGGGACAGAGCCTACGAGCAGTACTTC
>TRBV7-2|TRBJ2-3|NA|NA
CASSSSGSSGTQYF
TGTGCCAGCAGCTCGAGCGGGTCCTCGGGTACGCAGTATTTT
>TRBV6-5|TRBJ2-1|NA|TRBD2
CASRSTSGGGGEQFF
TGTGCCAGCAGGTCAACTAGCGGGGGGGGCGGTGAGCAGTTCTTC
>TRBV11-2|TRBJ1-1|NA|NA
CASSLSGNTEAFF
TGTGCCAGCAGCTTATCCGGGAACACTGAAGCTTTCTTT
>TRBV19|TRBJ1-1|NA|NA
CASTAGALWAEAFF
TGTGCCAGTACCGCAGGGGCGCTTTGGGCTGAAGCTTTCTTT
>TRBV19|TRBJ1-1|once|TRBD1
CASSIREGATEAFF
TGTGCCAGTAGTATCAGAGAGGGGGCAACTGAAGCTTTCTTT
>TRBV5-4|TRBJ2-1|NA|NA
CASSLAGGVAYNEQFF
TGTGCCAGCAGCTTGGCCGGGGGAGTTGCTTACAATGAGCAGTTCTTC
>TRBV11-3|TRBJ2-2|NA|NA
CASSLGGEITGELFF
TGTGCCAGCAGCTTAGGGGGGGAAATCACCGGGGAGCTGTTTTTT
>TRBV19|TRBJ2-7|NA|TRBD1
CASSRDRGNEQYF
TGTGCCAGTAGCCGGGACAGGGGCAACGAGCAGTACTTC
>TRBV2|TRBJ2-3|once|TRBD1
CASGDRVATDTQYF
TGTGCCAGCGGGGACAGGGTGGCCACAGATACGCAGTATTTT
>TRBV7-2|TRBJ1-2|NA|TRBD1
CASSSRDRGVYYGYTF
TGTGCCAGCAGCTCCCGGGACAGGGGAGTCTACTATGGCTACACCTTC
>TRBV4-2|TRBJ2-3|NA|NA
CASSLYSDTQYF
TGTGCCAGCAGCCTTTATTCCGATACGCAGTATTTT
>TRBV19|TRBJ1-4|once|NA
CASSIRGSLLIREKLFF
TGTGCCAGTAGTATTCGTGGGAGTCTTCTCATTCGGGAAAAACTGTTTTTT
>TRBV5-1|TRBJ2-5|NA|NA
CASSPGQPQETQYF
TGCGCCAGCAGCCCCGGACAGCCCCAAGAGACCCAGTACTTC
>TRBV7-2|TRBJ1-3|NA|NA
CASSFGGPLGNTIYF
TGTGCCAGCAGCTTCGGAGGGCCCCTCGGAAACACCATATATTTT
>TRBV5-1|TRBJ2-7|NA|TRBD2
CASSLDGTSVLEQYF
TGCGCCAGCAGCTTGGACGGGACTAGCGTATTGGAGCAGTACTTC
>TRBV9|TRBJ2-1|NA|NA
CASSSGENEQFF
TGTGCCAGCAGTTCAGGGGAGAATGAGCAGTTCTTC
>TRBV18|TRBJ1-6|NA|TRBD1
CASFPGQGGSPLHF
TGTGCCAGCTTCCCGGGACAGGGAGGATCACCCCTCCACTTT
>TRBV11-2|TRBJ2-5|NA|NA
CASSLVQPQETQYF
TGTGCCAGCAGCTTAGTACAGCCTCAAGAGACCCAGTACTTC
>TRBV9|TRBJ1-2|NA|TRBD1
CASSVVGGIGYTF
TGTGCCAGCAGCGTAGTAGGGGGCATTGGCTACACCTTC
>TRBV7-7|TRBJ2-1|NA|NA
CASSVQEHNEQFF
TGTGCCAGCAGCGTACAGGAACACAATGAGCAGTTCTTC
>TRBV6-5|TRBJ1-1|once|NA
CASSYYGNMNTEAFF
TGTGCCAGCAGTTACTACGGGAATATGAACACTGAAGCTTTCTTT
>TRBV12-5|TRBJ2-1|NA|NA
CASGRDSSNEQFF
TGTGCTAGTGGTCGGGACTCTTCCAATGAGCAGTTCTTC
>TRBV3-1/TRBV3-2|TRBJ2-1|once|NA
CASSQDRGSYNEQFF
TGTGCCAGCAGCCAAGACAGGGGCTCCTACAATGAGCAGTTCTTC
>TRBV11-2|TRBJ2-2|NA|NA
CASSVLQGNTGELFF
TGTGCCAGCAGCGTATTACAGGGGAACACCGGGGAGCTGTTTTTT
>TRBV15|TRBJ2-5|NA|NA
CATSRDRGREETQYF
TGTGCCACCAGCAGAGATCGGGGGCGGGAGGAGACCCAGTACTTC
>TRBV7-2|TRBJ2-7|NA|NA
CASSAGGASSYEQYF
TGTGCCAGCAGCGCCGGAGGGGCTTCCTCCTACGAGCAGTACTTC
>TRBV27|TRBJ1-6|NA|TRBD1
CASSPDRGIGALHF
TGTGCCAGCAGTCCGGACAGGGGGATCGGGGCCCTCCACTTT